One and the same sample provided the 10 T cell receptor beta chains below, sequenced in a study of blood T cell repertoires in COVID-19 (dated by TCRdb to the early 2020s). Library generation was performed with the immunoSEQ multiplex PCR assay. TCRdb's version of the immuneACCESS table is confined to in-frame rearrangements and falls short of the full clone set. An unresolved V gene accounts for under half of the shortfall where checked; the remainder is of unknown origin. The sample table contains 250,000 or so clones; only one count was recorded for 84% of them. Less than 2% of the sample is held by the ten biggest clonotypes. The sample taken for sequencing was peripheral blood. Receptor source: a woman aged 40 to 50 who had recovered from COVID-19.

Remarks on this clone: The same CDR3 can be traced to other DNA sequences in this sample. The chain carries TRBV6-5 and TRBJ1-1, with D perhaps matching TRBD1 (5 bases). Germline values: CDR1 MNHEY, CDR2 SVGAGI. This CDR3 comprises 13 residues. V was clipped by 2 bases and J by 2 bases, with 6 bases between them. CDR3 sequence: CASSYDRNTEAFF. The CDR3 DNA reads as TGTGCCAGCAGTTACGACAGAAACACTGAAGCTTTCTTT.

The chain links TRBV27 to TRBJ2-1, with D tentatively TRBD1 (5 bases). V lost 1 base to trimming and J lost 9 bases, with 16 bases between them. CDR3 length: 15 residues. Germline CDR1 reads MNHEY; CDR2 reads SMNVEV (reference sequence). The CDR3 region is CASSLWGQGWSEQFF. The CDR3 nucleotides are TGTGCCAGCAGTTTATGGGGTCAGGGCTGGAGTGAGCAGTTCTTC.

The rearrangement uses TRBV29-1 and TRBJ2-3, with D possibly TRBD2 on 7 matching bases. V lost 4 bases and J 2 bases, leaving 13 bases between the germline ends. The length of the CDR3 is 14 residues. Germline values: CDR1 SQVTM, CDR2 ANQGSEA. The CDR3 nucleotides are TGCAGCGTTGCACGGGGGGCGACCACAGATACGCAGTATTTT. Translation: CSVARGATTDTQYF.

V gene TRBV5-1 combines with J gene TRBJ1-1; TRBD1 matches 7 bases. Trimming took 2 bases from V and 0 from J; bases not matched to a gene: 7. The CDR3 extends over 16 amino acids. CDR1 is SGHRS and CDR2 is YFSETQ in the germline V gene. The CDR3 reads CASSLGPGGMNTEAFF. CDR3 bases: TGCGCCAGCAGCTTAGGCCCAGGGGGTATGAACACTGAAGCTTTCTTT.

This chain uses TRBV4-2 with TRBJ1-1; D is undetermined. Trimming removed 1 base from V and 0 bases from J, with 9 bases in between. The CDR3 sequence is 15 residues long. The germline V gene encodes CDR1 LGHNA and CDR2 YNFKEQ. The CDR3 protein is CASSQGSRMNTEAFF. CDR3 DNA: TGTGCCAGCAGCCAAGGATCGCGGATGAACACTGAAGCTTTCTTT.

The rearrangement links TRBV19 to TRBJ1-2; D is unresolved. V dropped 3 bases and J dropped 7 bases, with 15 bases sitting between them. Germline values: CDR1 LNHDA, CDR2 SQIVND (reference sequence). There are 14 residues in the CDR3. CDR3 bases: TGTGCCAGTAGTATTCCCGGGAGCGGCGTTGGCTACACCTTC. Encoded protein: CASSIPGSGVGYTF. Filled out from reference TRBV19 and TRBJ1-2, the complete variable domain reads DGGITQSPKYLFRKEGQNVTLSCEQNLNHDAMYWYRQDPGQGLRLIYYSQIVNDFQKGDIAEGYSVSREKKESFPLTVTSAQKNPTAFYLCASSIPGSGVGYTFGSGTRLTVV.

In DNA form, the CDR3 reads TGTGCCAGCAGTAGTAGGGGGTCGACCGGGGAGCTGTTTTTT. Encoded protein: CASSSRGSTGELFF. The genes are TRBV6-5 and TRBJ2-2; possibly TRBD1 for D (6 bases). CDR1 and CDR2 from the germline V gene are MNHEY and SVGAGI. Trimming pared 5 bases from V and 5 bases from J, leaving 12 bases between. The CDR3 runs to 14 residues.

The chain is built from TRBV3-1 (or the pseudogene TRBV3-2) and TRBJ2-7; 12 bases are shared with TRBD2. The V gene's germline CDR1 is LGHDT and CDR2 YNNKEL (reference sequence). The CDR3 is made up of 16 amino acids. V trimming: 4 bases; J trimming: 0 bases; junction bases outside the gene matches: 4. Here the CDR3 reads CASSPTSGGFSYEQYF. The CDR3 bases are TGTGCCAGCAGCCCGACTAGCGGGGGATTCTCCTACGAGCAGTACTTC.

As DNA, the CDR3 is TGTGCCAGTAGTAGGGACAGGGGGAACCCCCAGCATTTT. Encoded protein: CASSRDRGNPQHF. The chain employs TRBV19 and TRBJ1-5, with 11 bases matching TRBD1. J was trimmed by 10 bases and V by 4 bases; bases with no gene match: 3. The CDR3 runs 13 residues. Germline lookup yields CDR1 LNHDA and CDR2 SQIVND (reference sequence).

This clone has just one count. The chain employs TRBV7-9 and TRBJ1-5; perhaps TRBD1 as D (5 bases). V was clipped by 5 bases and J by 8 bases, with 13 bases between them. The CDR3 totals 13 residues. Germline V CDR1 and CDR2: SEHNR, FQNEAQ (reference sequence). CDR3 residues: CASSVPGVEPQHF. For the CDR3, the DNA is TGTGCCAGCAGCGTTCCGGGGGTAGAGCCCCAGCATTTT.